One sample yielded the 15 T cell receptor beta chains listed below, sequenced in a study of CD8+ T cells in alopecia areata. As the sequencing template, cDNA was produced by extracting RNA and reverse transcribing it. The method was immunoSEQ multiplex PCR; TCRdb's version includes in-frame clones alone and lacks a portion of them. This repertoire holds roughly 110,000 clones, and none appear only once. Sequencing was carried out using lesional skin. These receptor sequences come from a C3H/HeJ mouse with alopecia areata. MHC haplotype of the strain: H2-k.

This clone was seen at least ten times. Genes and germline are mouse. The CDR3 goes on 4 residues after the read ends, and that part is filled in from the germline J gene. The chain recombines TRBV19 with TRBJ2-7, with a possible D match to TRBD1 (5 bases). This CDR3 is 13 amino acids long. Germline V gene sequence: CDR1 FNHDT, CDR2 SITEND (reference sequence). The CDR3 bases that were read are TGTGCCAGCAGTCCCATGACAGAATAT. Translated, it gives CASSPMTEY. The full CDR3 sequence reads CASSPMTEYEQYF.

This clone showed up just a few times. The gene symbols are mouse symbols. The read ends 4 residues early relative to the CDR3; the germline J gene fills the gap. The chain joins TRBV13-1 to TRBJ2-5; unclear D gene. V gave up 1 base and J gave up 3 bases, with 6 bases separating them. Germline V gives CDR1 NSHNY, CDR2 SYGAGN. This CDR3 spans 13 amino acids. The CDR3 sequence: CASSDPKQDTQYF. The sequenced CDR3 bases are TGTGCCAGCAGTGATCCCAAGCAAGAC.

Only a few counts were recorded for this clone. Germline and genes here are mouse. Read coverage stops 4 residues before the CDR3 terminus; the germline J gene supplies the remainder. This chain connects TRBV1 to TRBJ2-7, with 9 bases aligning to TRBD1. The germline V gene has CDR1 NSQYPW and CDR2 LRSPGD (reference sequence). This CDR3 is 15 amino acids long. V gave up 4 bases and J gave up 0 bases; unmatched junction bases: 4. The chain's CDR3 is CTCSEQGASSYEQYF. The part of the CDR3 DNA that was read is TGCACCTGCAGTGAACAGGGGGCGAGCTCCTAT.

This clone has just a few counts. The gene names here belong to mouse. Read data end 4 residues before the CDR3 end; the end is taken from the germline J gene. V and J are TRBV19 and TRBJ2-1; 8 bases agree with TRBD2. The V gene's germline CDR1 is FNHDT and CDR2 SITEND (reference sequence). The ends lost 7 bases at V and 1 base at J; junction bases unmatched: 4. This CDR3 has 14 amino acids. The covered CDR3 bases are TGTGCCAGCCCCCGGGACTGGAACTATGCT. Protein sequence: CASPRDWNYA. The full CDR3 reads CASPRDWNYAEQFF.

Note on this clone: These gene names are mouse names. The sequence runs out 4 residues before the end of the CDR3; the remainder is reconstructed from the germline J gene. The V call is TRBV13-2, the J call TRBJ1-4; 7 bases map to TRBD1. CDR3 length: 14 amino acids. Trimming removed 2 bases from V and 4 bases from J; junction bases left unmatched: 2. Germline CDR1 reads NNHNN; CDR2 reads SYGAGS (reference sequence). The CDR3: CASGEGDSNERLFF. The sequenced CDR3 bases are TGTGCCAGCGGTGAGGGGGACAGCAACGAA.

Comments on this clone: Gene labels here are mouse ones. The read terminates 4 residues before the CDR3 end, so the remaining end is supplied by the germline J gene. The rearrangement joins TRBV13-3 to TRBJ2-5, with D unclear. Germline V gene lookup returns CDR1 NNHDY and CDR2 SYVADS. This CDR3 spans 12 amino acids. V was clipped by 4 bases and J by 3 bases, with 6 bases between them. CDR3 bases read: TGTGCCAGCAGTTCCAGACAAGAC. Translated, it gives CASSSRQD. The whole CDR3 protein reads CASSSRQDTQYF. Together with reference TRBV13-3 and TRBJ2-5, the CDR3 gives the full variable domain: EAAVTQSPRSKVAVTGGKVTLSCHQTNNHDYMYWYRQDTGHGLRLIHYSYVADSTEKGDIPDGYKASRPSQENFSLILELASLSQTAVYFCASSSRQDTQYFGPGTRLLVL.

Points on this clone: Germline and genes: mouse. The read halts 4 residues ahead of the CDR3 end, with the missing end drawn from the germline J gene. J is TRBJ2-7 and V is TRBV14; 12 nucleotides agree with TRBD1. The germline V gene encodes CDR1 SGHDT and CDR2 FRDEAV. CDR3 length: 15 amino acids. The CDR3 bases that were read are TGTGCCAGCAGCTCACGGGACAGGGGGCTGTAT. Protein sequence: CASSSRDRGLY. The CDR3 in full is CASSSRDRGLYEQYF.

A word on this clone: These gene names are mouse names. Incomplete CDR3 DNA: TGTGCCAGCAGTGATTCCAGAGCAAACACA. Protein sequence: CASSDSRANT. The whole CDR3 protein is CASSDSRANTEVFF. The chain links TRBV13-1 to TRBJ1-1; D gene unclear. Read sequence stops 4 residues before the CDR3 end, and the germline J gene provides the missing end. CDR3 length: 14 amino acids. Deletions cut 1 base from V and 0 bases from J, with 7 bases between. Germline CDR1 and CDR2: NSHNY and SYGAGN.

As regards this clone: Gene labels here are mouse ones. The read comes to an end 4 residues before the CDR3 does, leaving the germline J gene to fill in the end. J is TRBJ1-2 and V is TRBV13-3; maybe TRBD1 (6 bases). The CDR3 runs to 14 residues. Trimming shortened V by 7 bases and J by 0 bases, and 13 bases separated the two germline ends. Looked up from germline, CDR1 is NNHDY and CDR2 is SYVADS. The CDR3 DNA, read in part, is TGTGCCAGCTCCTCACAGGGATCAAACTCC. Protein: CASSSQGSNS. The whole CDR3 sequence is CASSSQGSNSDYTF.

This clone was detected a few times. Gene names are the mouse ones. The sequence runs out 4 residues before the end of the CDR3; the remainder is reconstructed from the germline J gene. The chain recombines TRBV19 with TRBJ1-4; D unclear. The length of the CDR3 is 13 residues. Trimming shortened V by 4 bases and J by 1 base, and 5 bases separated the two germline ends. CDR1 is FNHDT, CDR2 SITEND, per germline (reference sequence). CDR3 region: CASSHNSNERLFF. The sequenced part of the CDR3 DNA is TGTGCCAGCAGTCACAATTCCAACGAA. Full variable domain (outside the CDR3, taken from reference TRBV19 and TRBJ1-4): GGIITQTPKFLIGQEGQKLTLKCQQNFNHDTMYWYRQDSGKGLRLIYYSITENDLQKGDLSEGYDASREKKSSFSLTVTSAQKNEMAVFLCASSHNSNERLFFGHGTKLSVL.

This clone was seen more than once but under ten times. Mouse gene names and germline throughout. The read comes to an end 4 residues before the CDR3 does, leaving the germline J gene to fill in the end. The rearrangement links TRBV16 to TRBJ2-3; TRBD2 agrees at 8 bases. This CDR3 is 17 amino acids long. Trimming cost V 0 bases and J 2 bases; bases outside gene matches: 7. The germline V gene encodes CDR1 SGHSA and CDR2 FRNQAP. The CDR3 protein is CASSLDDGGAVAETLYF. The CDR3 bases that were read are TGTGCAAGCAGCTTAGATGACGGGGGGGCTGTTGCAGAA.

This clone showed up just a few times. Germline and genes here are mouse. The read stops 4 residues short of the end of the CDR3; the missing end is completed from the germline J gene. V usage is TRBV1 and J usage is TRBJ2-7, with D possibly being TRBD1 (7 bases). In germline, CDR1 is NSQYPW, CDR2 LRSPGD (reference sequence). The CDR3 runs 12 residues. V was shortened by 6 bases and J by 3 bases, with 9 bases between the two germline ends. The CDR3 loop reads CTCRQGGYEQYF. The DNA read from the CDR3 is TGCACCTGCAGGCAGGGGGGCTAT.

This clone came up a few times. Genes and germline are mouse. The read is 4 residues too short to cover the CDR3 end, so that end is filled in from the germline J gene. The gene calls are TRBV13-3 and TRBJ2-7; 7 bases agree with TRBD1. The CDR3 totals 14 residues. The germline gives CDR1 NNHDY, CDR2 SYVADS. The CDR3 protein is CASSDVPGQYEQYF. The sequenced part of the CDR3 DNA is TGTGCCAGCAGTGATGTCCCGGGACAGTAT.

Regarding this clone: Gene and germline names: mouse. The read is 4 residues too short to cover the CDR3 end, so that end is filled in from the germline J gene. V is TRBV1 and J is TRBJ2-1; 8 nucleotides match TRBD1. Looked up from germline, CDR1 is NSQYPW and CDR2 is LRSPGD (reference sequence). CDR3 length equals 15 residues. The junction had 3 bases not matched to a gene; V was cut back by 2 bases and J by 3 bases. Incomplete CDR3 DNA: TGCACCTGCAGTGCATCAGGGGGCCCCTATGCT. As protein: CTCSASGGPYA. The whole CDR3 sequence reads CTCSASGGPYAEQFF.

This clone was observed a handful of times. TCRdb and the translated DNA give different amino acids at residue 11; the protein presented here is the one translated from the DNA. Mouse gene names and germline throughout. The CDR3 end is not reached by the read, which stops 3 residues before it; the germline J gene fills it in. V and J are TRBV31 and TRBJ1-3, with TRBD1 matching 8 bases. This CDR3 is built from 14 residues. In germline, CDR1 is GKSSPN, CDR2 SITVG. The ends lost 2 bases at V and 2 bases at J; junction bases unmatched: 2. CDR3 DNA (partial): TGTGCCTGGAGTACACAGGGGGCTGGAAATACG. Its protein product is CAWSTQGAGNT. The entire CDR3 sequence reads CAWSTQGAGNTLYF.